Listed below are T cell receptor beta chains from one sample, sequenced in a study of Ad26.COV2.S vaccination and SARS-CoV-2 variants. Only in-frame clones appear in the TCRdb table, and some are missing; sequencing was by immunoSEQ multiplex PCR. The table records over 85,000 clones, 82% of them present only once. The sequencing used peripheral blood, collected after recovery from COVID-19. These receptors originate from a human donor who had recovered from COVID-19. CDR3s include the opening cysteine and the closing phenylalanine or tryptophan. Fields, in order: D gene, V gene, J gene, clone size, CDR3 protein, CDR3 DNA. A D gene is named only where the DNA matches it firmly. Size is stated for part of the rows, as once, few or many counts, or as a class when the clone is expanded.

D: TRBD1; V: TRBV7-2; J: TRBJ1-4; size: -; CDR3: CASSLIQGSPNEKLFF; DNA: TGTGCCAGCAGCTTGATACAGGGGTCACCCAATGAAAAACTGTTTTTT
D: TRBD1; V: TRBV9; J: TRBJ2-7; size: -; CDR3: CASSLGTGVHYEQYF; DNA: TGTGCCAGCAGCCTAGGGACAGGAGTCCACTACGAGCAGTACTTC
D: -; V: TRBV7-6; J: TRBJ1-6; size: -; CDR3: CASSLVDILGGHRVDSPLHF; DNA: TGTGCCAGCAGCTTAGTCGATATTTTGGGAGGCCACAGGGTTGATTCACCCCTCCACTTT
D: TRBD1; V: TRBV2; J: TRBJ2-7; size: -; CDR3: CAAVLRDRGPGQYF; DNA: TGTGCCGCCGTATTGCGGGACAGGGGTCCCGGGCAGTACTTC
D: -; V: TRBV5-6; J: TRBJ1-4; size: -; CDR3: CASSSASGSRFEKLFF; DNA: TGTGCCAGCAGTTCCGCTTCGGGGTCGAGGTTTGAAAAACTGTTTTTT
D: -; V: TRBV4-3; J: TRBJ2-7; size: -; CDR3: CASSLQSPYEQYF; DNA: TGCGCCAGCAGCCTCCAGTCCCCCTACGAGCAGTACTTC
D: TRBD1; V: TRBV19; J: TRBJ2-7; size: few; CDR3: CASSIDDRAYEQYF; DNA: TGTGCCAGTAGTATAGATGACAGGGCCTACGAGCAGTACTTC
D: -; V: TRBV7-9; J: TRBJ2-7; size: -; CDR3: CASSLAGYSYEQYF; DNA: TGTGCCAGCAGCTTAGCGGGGTACTCCTACGAGCAGTACTTC
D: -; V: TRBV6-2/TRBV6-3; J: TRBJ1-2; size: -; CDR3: CASSYSAQLDGYTF; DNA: TGTGCCAGCAGTTACTCGGCGCAGTTGGATGGCTACACCTTC
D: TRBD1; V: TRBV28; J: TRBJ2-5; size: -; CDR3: CASSPPGAGGKTQYF; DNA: TGTGCCAGCAGTCCTCCCGGGGCAGGGGGAAAGACCCAGTACTTC